Presented here are 24 T cell receptor beta chains from one specimen sequenced in a study of blood T cell repertoires in COVID-19. Here immunoSEQ multiplex PCR was the method, and the copy in TCRdb shows in-frame clones only, minus some. Seen here are 150,000 to 200,000 clones, about 80% observed once, and the top ten hold about 1.5%. Sequencing used peripheral blood. The receptors were gathered from a human donor in a cohort sampled during active COVID-19.

This clone has just one count. The chain employs TRBV5-8 and TRBJ1-3, with 9 bases that match TRBD1. The V and J ends lost 5 bases and 3 bases, in that order; junction bases with no gene match: 12. Germline CDR1 SGHTS, CDR2 YDEGEE. The CDR3 sequence is 17 residues long. The CDR3 loop is CASSFTNRGLGGNTIYF. CDR3 in DNA: TGTGCCAGCAGTTTTACCAACAGGGGGCTAGGTGGAAACACCATATATTTT.

The chain joins TRBV18 to TRBJ2-5, with a tentative D call TRBD2 (7 bases). The germline V gene has CDR1 KGHSH and CDR2 LQKENI. Trimming cost V 1 base and J 5 bases, with 11 bases left between them. The CDR3 spans 14 residues. The CDR3 here is CASSPLGGVETQYF. CDR3 DNA: TGTGCCAGCTCACCACTAGGGGGGGTCGAGACCCAGTACTTC.

This clone was observed a few times. The V and J genes are TRBV29-1 and TRBJ1-1; 8 bases agree with TRBD1. With V trimmed by 6 bases and J by 5 bases, 8 bases remained unmatched. Germline values: CDR1 SQVTM, CDR2 ANQGSEA. The CDR3 contains 13 residues. CDR3 sequence: CSVTGGDRTEAFF. The CDR3 nucleotides read TGCAGCGTCACAGGGGGAGATAGGACTGAAGCTTTCTTT.

The chain employs TRBV5-6 and TRBJ2-7; D is undetermined. The CDR3 is 15 residues long. The V and J ends lost 0 bases and 3 bases respectively, with 13 bases between them. Germline lookup yields CDR1 SGHDT and CDR2 YYEEEE. This CDR3 reads CASSLAAEPFYEQYF. The DNA of the CDR3 is TGTGCCAGCAGCTTGGCGGCGGAACCATTCTACGAGCAGTACTTC.

This clone was counted a few times. The rearrangement links TRBV9 to TRBJ1-5, with 10 bases fitting TRBD1. The CDR3 is 14 amino acids. The germline CDR1 and CDR2 sequences are SGDLS and YYNGEE. Trimming took 2 bases from V and 9 from J; bases not matched to a gene: 5. The CDR3 region is CASSVTGGPTPQHF. CDR3 nucleotides: TGTGCCAGCAGCGTGACAGGGGGCCCCACGCCCCAGCATTTT. The variable domain in full, completed from reference TRBV9 and TRBJ1-5, reads DSGVTQTPKHLITATGQRVTLRCSPRSGDLSVYWYQQSLDQGLQFLIQYYNGEERAKGNILERFSAQQFPDLHSELNLSSLELGDSALYFCASSVTGGPTPQHFGDGTRLSIL.

The chain links TRBV11-2 to TRBJ2-7; tentatively, D is TRBD1 (6 bases). CDR3 length: 14 amino acids. CDR1 is SGHAT, CDR2 FQNNGV, per germline. The V end lost 0 bases, the J end lost 4 bases, and 10 bases lay between the germline ends. DNA of the CDR3: TGTGCCAGCAGCTTAGATCGGACAGTATACGAGCAGTACTTC. Translating it yields CASSLDRTVYEQYF.

The chain joins TRBV6-5 to TRBJ2-5; 7 bases fit TRBD2. The CDR3 extends over 13 amino acids. V lost 6 bases and J lost 4; bases outside the gene matches: 5. From germline, CDR1 is MNHEY and CDR2 SVGAGI. The CDR3: CASRPGGGETQYF. CDR3 DNA: TGTGCCAGCAGGCCTGGGGGGGGAGAGACCCAGTACTTC.

This chain connects TRBV19 to TRBJ1-3; D is ambiguous. The CDR3 covers 14 residues. The germline V gene encodes CDR1 LNHDA and CDR2 SQIVND (reference sequence). Trimming cost V 3 bases and J 0 bases, with 6 bases left between them. CDR3 sequence reads: CASSIGSSGNTIYF. The CDR3 DNA reads TGTGCCAGTAGTATTGGCAGCTCTGGAAACACCATATATTTT.

The V and J genes are TRBV5-1 and TRBJ1-3, with unresolved D. Germline V gene lookup returns CDR1 SGHRS and CDR2 YFSETQ. The CDR3 has 16 amino acids. Trimming removed 0 bases at V and 1 base at J, with 11 bases between. CDR3 region: CASSLEAPGSGNTIYF. CDR3 sequence (DNA): TGCGCCAGCAGCTTGGAGGCCCCGGGATCTGGAAACACCATATATTTT.

The chain combines TRBV14 with TRBJ1-1; 10 bases agree with TRBD1. J gave up 1 base and V 4 bases, and 3 bases lay outside the gene matches. The germline CDR1 and CDR2 sequences are SGHDN and FVKESK. This CDR3 has 15 amino acids. The CDR3 DNA sequence: TGTGCCAGCAGCCCTCGGACAGGGGGGAACACTGAAGCTTTCTTT. This codes for CASSPRTGGNTEAFF.

This clone was recorded a few times. The V and J genes are TRBV10-2 and TRBJ1-2; D is unclear. The germline V and J ends were trimmed by 10 bases and 5 bases, with 14 bases remaining between them. The CDR3 is 12 residues long. In germline, CDR1 is WSHSY, CDR2 SAAADI. The CDR3 nucleotides are TGCGCCACCGATACCGGGTTTTATGGCTACACCTTC. This gives the protein CATDTGFYGYTF.

The chain has TRBV4-3 and TRBJ2-7, with 8 bases lining up with TRBD2. This CDR3 is 16 amino acids long. V lost 0 bases to trimming and J lost 3 bases; unmatched junction nucleotides: 7. The germline CDR1 and CDR2 sequences are LGHNA and YSLEER. The CDR3: CASSQDVAGGLYEQYF. The DNA for the CDR3 is TGCGCCAGCAGCCAAGATGTCGCGGGAGGACTCTACGAGCAGTACTTC.

The CDR3 bases are TGCGCCAGCAGCCAAGAAGGAGGAGCGGGCAAAACCTCCTACGAGCAGTACTTC. This sequence encodes CASSQEGGAGKTSYEQYF. V is TRBV4-1 and J is TRBJ2-7; tentatively, D is TRBD2 (6 bases). V gave up 0 bases and J gave up 0 bases, with 18 bases separating them. The length of the CDR3 is 18 residues. Germline CDR1 reads MGHRA; CDR2 reads YSYEKL.

This chain links TRBV28 with TRBJ1-5, with a weak D call TRBD1 (5 bases). The CDR3 contains 14 residues. Germline CDR1 is MDHEN and CDR2 is SYDVKM. V lost 7 bases and J lost 4, with 14 bases in between. The CDR3 loop reads CASTRAGFNQPQHF. CDR3 in DNA: TGTGCCAGCACCAGGGCCGGGTTTAATCAGCCCCAGCATTTT.

This clone came up once. The chain couples TRBV9 to TRBJ2-2; 12 bases agree with TRBD2. This CDR3 is built from 16 residues. V lost 3 bases, J lost 7 bases, and 7 bases stayed unmatched. Germline-derived CDR1 and CDR2 are SGDLS and YYNGEE. CDR3 residues: CASSASSGGAIGELFF. DNA of the CDR3: TGTGCCAGCAGCGCCTCTAGCGGGGGGGCCATCGGGGAGCTGTTTTTT.

The gene calls are TRBV5-4 and TRBJ2-7; 8 bases are a match to TRBD2. With V trimmed by 0 bases and J by 5 bases, 4 bases remained unmatched. This CDR3 has 14 amino acids. Germline CDR1 SGHNT, CDR2 YYREEE (reference sequence). The CDR3 reads CASSLGGGINEQYF. For the CDR3, the DNA is TGTGCCAGCAGCTTGGGCGGGGGGATCAACGAGCAGTACTTC.

This clone was observed once. The V gene is TRBV5-4, the J gene TRBJ2-7; 8 nucleotides agree with TRBD1. Germline CDR1 and CDR2: SGHNT and YYREEE (reference sequence). The CDR3 runs 13 residues. After removal of 4 bases from V and 6 bases from J, the junction contained 6 bases not matched to a gene. The CDR3, as DNA: TGTGCCAGCAGCCTGGACAGGGTGGGCGAGCAGTACTTC. Its translation is CASSLDRVGEQYF.

Concerning this clone itself: The same CDR3 also results from other DNA sequences found in this sample. The CDR3 spells CASSLGLAGTYEQYF. The DNA of the CDR3 is TGTGCCAGCAGCCTGGGACTAGCGGGGACCTACGAGCAGTACTTC. This chain uses TRBV7-2 with TRBJ2-7; TRBD2 matches 13 bases. Looked up from germline, CDR1 is SGHTA and CDR2 is FQGNSA. The J segment lost 2 bases and the V segment lost 5 bases, leaving 3 bases of the junction unmatched. The CDR3 has 15 amino acids.

This chain uses TRBV12-3 or TRBV12-4 with TRBJ1-2; possible D gene TRBD1, 6 bases. The CDR3 runs to 13 residues. The ends were cut back, 6 bases at V and 6 bases at J, with 14 bases in the middle. CDR3 DNA: TGTGCCAGCAGGGGCGTGGGGGACAATGGCTACACCTTC. It translates to CASRGVGDNGYTF.

V gene TRBV10-3 combines with J gene TRBJ1-1, with TRBD1 matching over 7 bases. V dropped 1 base and J dropped 4; count of bases not matched to a gene: 3. The CDR3 length is 14 residues. CDR1 and CDR2 from the germline V gene are ENHRY and SYGVKD. CDR3 nucleotide sequence: TGTGCCATCAGTGAGTGGCAGGGGGTCACTGAAGCTTTCTTT. It translates to CAISEWQGVTEAFF.

The chain couples TRBV19 to TRBJ1-1; 12 bases line up with TRBD1. Germline assignment: CDR1 LNHDA and CDR2 SQIVND (reference sequence). With V trimmed by 5 bases and J by 10 bases, 5 bases remained unmatched. This CDR3 comprises 13 residues. The DNA of the CDR3 is TGTGCCAGTAGTTCCGGGACAGGGGGCGCAGCTTTCTTT. Protein: CASSSGTGGAAFF. Full variable domain (outside the CDR3, taken from reference TRBV19 and TRBJ1-1): DGGITQSPKYLFRKEGQNVTLSCEQNLNHDAMYWYRQDPGQGLRLIYYSQIVNDFQKGDIAEGYSVSREKKESFPLTVTSAQKNPTAFYLCASSSGTGGAAFFGQGTRLTVV.

The V and J genes are TRBV4-3 and TRBJ1-2, with 7 bases that match TRBD1. Germline CDR1 and CDR2: LGHNA and YSLEER. The CDR3 totals 14 residues. J lost 2 bases, V lost 5 bases, and 5 bases had no gene match. This chain's CDR3 is CASSMDRLNYGYTF. DNA for the CDR3: TGCGCCAGCAGCATGGACAGGCTAAACTATGGCTACACCTTC.

The V call is TRBV18, the J call TRBJ2-1, with D possibly being TRBD2 (6 bases). V was clipped by 2 bases and J by 7 bases, with 24 bases between them. The CDR3 length is 18 residues. Germline loops: CDR1 KGHSH, CDR2 LQKENI. CDR3 DNA sequence: TGTGCCAGCTCACCATATCTTCAGACCGGCGGGGTGGGGAATGAGCAGTTCTTC. Translating it yields CASSPYLQTGGVGNEQFF.

CDR3 coding DNA: TGTGCCAGCAGCTCTTTACAGGGGTACGAGCAGTACTTC. It codes for CASSSLQGYEQYF. V usage is TRBV11-1 and J usage is TRBJ2-7; 7 bases are shared with TRBD1. V shed 4 bases, J shed 4 bases, and the junction held 4 bases outside the gene matches. Germline loops: CDR1 SGHAT, CDR2 FQDESV (reference sequence). CDR3 length: 13 residues. The complete variable domain, with remaining parts taken from reference TRBV11-1 and TRBJ2-7, reads EAEVAQSPRYKITEKSQAVAFWCDPISGHATLYWYRQILGQGPELLVQFQDESVVDDSQLPKDRFSAERLKGVDSTLKIQPAELGDSAMYLCASSSLQGYEQYFGPGTRLTVT.